These 30 T cell receptor beta chains originate from one sample sequenced in a study of glioma-infiltrating T cells after dendritic cell vaccination. The repertoire was sequenced with immunoSEQ multiplex PCR; TCRdb's copy has only in-frame clones and lacks some. The table has about 100,000 clones, over 80% seen once. Time point defined: after dendritic cell vaccination, including at tumor progression/relapse. The sequencing used blood, collected after dendritic cell vaccination. These receptors originate from a human donor with glioblastoma.

The chain employs TRBV28 and TRBJ2-7; TRBD1 aligns across 7 bases. This CDR3 has 15 amino acids. The germline CDR1 and CDR2 sequences are MDHEN and SYDVKM. The trim removed 5 bases at V and 4 bases at J, leaving 11 bases unmatched. For the CDR3, the DNA is TGTGCCAGCAGTACTCCGGGACAGATACTTTACGAGCAGTACTTC. Its translation: CASSTPGQILYEQYF.

The V and J genes are TRBV30 and TRBJ1-4; 7 bases are a match to TRBD1. V was pared by 2 bases and J by 3 bases, with 6 bases of the junction left unmatched. The CDR3 length is 15 residues. CDR1 and CDR2 from the germline V gene are GTSNPN and SVGIG (reference sequence). The CDR3 bases are TGTGCCTGGAGTCCACGGGGGACAGCTAATGAAAAACTGTTTTTT. This sequence encodes CAWSPRGTANEKLFF.

This clone has a handful of counts. The chain carries TRBV9 and TRBJ1-2; 7 nucleotides agree with TRBD1. The CDR3 sequence is 17 residues long. Germline lookup yields CDR1 SGDLS and CDR2 YYNGEE. With V trimmed by 0 bases and J by 0 bases, 8 bases remained unmatched. CDR3 region: CASSVEGTATSNYGYTF. Written as DNA, the CDR3 is TGTGCCAGCAGCGTAGAAGGGACAGCAACTTCTAACTATGGCTACACCTTC.

This rearrangement joins TRBV5-1 to TRBJ2-1; a weak D match, TRBD2 (6 bases). Germline V CDR1 and CDR2: SGHRS, YFSETQ. The V end lost 0 bases, the J end lost 8 bases, and 15 bases lay between the germline ends. This CDR3 comprises 15 residues. CDR3 sequence (DNA): TGCGCCAGCAGCTTGGTTGGGGGGTGGCAGGATGAGCAGTTCTTC. Amino acid sequence: CASSLVGGWQDEQFF.

This chain uses TRBV5-1 with TRBJ1-2; 8 nucleotides agree with TRBD1. This CDR3 comprises 15 residues. Germline CDR1 SGHRS, CDR2 YFSETQ. Trimming at V came to 2 bases and at J to 4 bases, leaving 7 bases not matched to a gene. The CDR3: CASSFEAGGSYGYTF. In DNA, the CDR3 is TGCGCCAGCAGCTTCGAGGCAGGGGGCTCCTATGGCTACACCTTC.

This clone rates as medium-sized. The chain carries TRBV10-3 and TRBJ1-6; D ambiguous. With 5 bases removed from V and 0 bases from J, the gap between germline ends came to 5 bases. CDR1 and CDR2 from the germline V gene are ENHRY and SYGVKD. The CDR3 length is 14 residues. CDR3 sequence reads: CAISRSSYNSPLHF. In DNA form, the CDR3 reads TGTGCCATCAGTAGGAGCTCCTATAATTCACCCCTCCACTTT.

This sequence joins TRBV7-3 and TRBJ2-7, with D possibly TRBD1 on 5 matching bases. From germline, CDR1 is SGHTA and CDR2 FQGTGA. The CDR3 runs to 13 residues. The V end was cut by 2 bases, the J end by 5 bases, with 10 bases between. CDR3 nucleotide sequence: TGTGCCAGCAGCTTAGGGATGGGGCACGAGCAGTACTTC. It yields the protein CASSLGMGHEQYF.

The chain uses TRBV2 and TRBJ2-2; D gene ambiguous. V lost 8 bases and J 6 bases, leaving 13 bases between the germline ends. Germline V CDR1 and CDR2: SNHLY, FYNNEI. The CDR3 runs to 13 residues. Here the CDR3 DNA reads TGTGCCAGCCGGCTAGGTCATTCCGGGGAGCTGTTTTTT. This codes for CASRLGHSGELFF.

This clone appeared a few times. The chain uses TRBV5-1 and TRBJ1-4; 7 nucleotides line up with TRBD1. The CDR3 loop spans 16 amino acids. Trimming took 4 bases from V and 5 from J; bases not matched to a gene: 11. The germline CDR1 and CDR2 sequences are SGHRS and YFSETQ. CDR3 coding DNA: TGCGCCAGCAGCGGTTCCGGGACAGTGCCGAATGAAAAACTGTTTTTT. It is translated as CASSGSGTVPNEKLFF. The variable domain in full, completed from reference TRBV5-1 and TRBJ1-4, reads KAGVTQTPRYLIKTRGQQVTLSCSPISGHRSVSWYQQTPGQGLQFLFEYFSETQRNKGNFPGRFSGRQFSNSRSEMNVSTLELGDSALYLCASSGSGTVPNEKLFFGSGTQLSVL.

The gene calls are TRBV19 and TRBJ1-2; 9 bases line up with TRBD1. The length of the CDR3 is 14 residues. Germline values: CDR1 LNHDA, CDR2 SQIVND (reference sequence). The V segment lost 6 bases and the J segment 10 bases; nucleotides outside the gene matches: 12. The CDR3, as DNA: TGTGCCAGTAGCCGGGACAGGGCAGCGTTGTCCTACACCTTC. It specifies CASSRDRAALSYTF.

This clone was seen more than once but under ten times. This CDR3 is CAINRSGGGDEQFF. Here the CDR3 DNA reads TGTGCCATCAATCGGAGCGGGGGGGGCGATGAGCAGTTCTTC. The chain carries TRBV10-3 and TRBJ2-1, with 10 bases lining up with TRBD2. CDR1 is ENHRY, CDR2 SYGVKD, per germline. The V gene end was trimmed by 7 bases and the J gene end by 8 bases; junction bases not matched to a gene: 8. The CDR3 contains 14 residues.

Only a few counts were recorded for this clone. The chain has TRBV6-5 and TRBJ2-1; 8 nucleotides match TRBD2. The trim removed 8 bases at V and 12 bases at J, leaving 15 bases unmatched. This CDR3 comprises 14 residues. Germline CDR1 reads MNHEY; CDR2 reads SVGAGI. CDR3 bases: TGTGCCAGCCGTGGGACTAGGGAAATGGAGGGGCAGTTCTTC. Translating it yields CASRGTREMEGQFF.

The V and J genes are TRBV7-2 and TRBJ2-7, with 11 bases identical to TRBD2. The CDR3 extends over 14 amino acids. Germline V gene lookup returns CDR1 SGHTA and CDR2 FQGNSA. Trimming at V came to 7 bases and at J to 6 bases, leaving 8 bases not matched to a gene. The CDR3 loop reads CASTHLLAGGEQYF. DNA of the CDR3: TGTGCCAGCACCCACTTGCTAGCGGGAGGCGAGCAGTACTTC.

The chain joins TRBV6-5 to TRBJ1-3, with a possible D match to TRBD1 (5 bases). Per germline, CDR1 MNHEY and CDR2 SVGAGI. Trimming cost V 0 bases and J 0 bases, with 9 bases left between them. The CDR3 sequence is 16 residues long. The CDR3 sequence is CASSYSPDSSGNTIYF. CDR3 nucleotide sequence: TGTGCCAGCAGTTACTCGCCCGACAGCTCTGGAAACACCATATATTTT.

For the CDR3, the DNA is TGCAGTGCATCTGGGGGCACCGGCTACACCTTC. Translating gives CSASGGTGYTF. The chain combines TRBV20-1 with TRBJ1-2; a possible D gene is TRBD1 (6 bases). The germline CDR1 and CDR2 sequences are DFQATT and SNEGSKA (reference sequence). The V gene lost 6 bases and the J gene lost 8 bases, with 13 bases spanning the gap. The CDR3 contains 11 residues.

This clone was seen a single time. V usage is TRBV6-1 and J usage is TRBJ1-6, with 7 nucleotides matching TRBD1. With V trimmed by 5 bases and J by 6 bases, 7 bases remained unmatched. The CDR3 covers 15 residues. Germline loops: CDR1 MNHNS, CDR2 SASEGT. CDR3 sequence: CASSPRGFANSPLHF. DNA of the CDR3: TGTGCCAGCAGTCCCAGGGGGTTTGCTAATTCACCCCTCCACTTT.

The table lists this clone with a count of one. The chain has TRBV9 and TRBJ2-3; the D gene is possibly TRBD2 (6 bases). Germline CDR1 and CDR2: SGDLS and YYNGEE. V lost 3 bases to trimming and J lost 0 bases, with 14 bases between them. The length of the CDR3 is 16 residues. The CDR3 DNA reads TGTGCCAGCAGCGCGCGGGACTCCTCAAGCACAGATACGCAGTATTTT. It is translated as CASSARDSSSTDTQYF. Full variable domain (outside the CDR3, taken from reference TRBV9 and TRBJ2-3): DSGVTQTPKHLITATGQRVTLRCSPRSGDLSVYWYQQSLDQGLQFLIQYYNGEERAKGNILERFSAQQFPDLHSELNLSSLELGDSALYFCASSARDSSSTDTQYFGPGTRLTVL.

This clone was counted between two and nine times. This chain links TRBV6-6 with TRBJ1-1; 8 nucleotides align to TRBD1. This CDR3 contains 15 residues. With 4 bases clipped from V and 0 bases from J, the junction kept 4 bases outside the gene matches. Germline V gives CDR1 MNHNY, CDR2 SVGAGI (reference sequence). The CDR3 DNA reads TGTGCCAGCAGTTCGCGGACAGGGATGAACACTGAAGCTTTCTTT. Amino acids: CASSSRTGMNTEAFF.

The chain recombines TRBV7-2 with TRBJ2-1; 12 nucleotides align to TRBD2. Germline V gene sequence: CDR1 SGHTA, CDR2 FQGNSA. The CDR3 length is 17 residues. V shed 5 bases and J 4 bases; nucleotides not matched to a gene: 9. As DNA, the CDR3 is TGTGCCAGCAGCCCGGCTCACCTAGCGGGAGGGTACAATGAGCAGTTCTTC. It encodes CASSPAHLAGGYNEQFF.

This clone appeared a single time. V gene TRBV30 combines with J gene TRBJ1-2; TRBD1 matches at 10 bases. In germline, CDR1 is GTSNPN, CDR2 SVGIG (reference sequence). The CDR3 consists of 13 residues. Trimming at V came to 4 bases and at J to 8 bases, leaving 7 bases not matched to a gene. The CDR3 DNA sequence: TGTGCCTGGACCGTAAGGACAGGGGGAGGCTACACCTTC. It specifies CAWTVRTGGGYTF.

The rearrangement links TRBV28 to TRBJ1-2, with D tentatively TRBD1 (5 bases). V lost 3 bases, J lost 4 bases, and 9 bases lay in between. Germline V CDR1 and CDR2: MDHEN, SYDVKM. CDR3 length: 13 amino acids. The CDR3, as DNA: TGTGCCAGCAGTTTGGAAGACAGCTATGGCTACACCTTC. It yields the protein CASSLEDSYGYTF.

The chain joins TRBV19 to TRBJ1-5; D ambiguous. Germline-derived CDR1 and CDR2 are LNHDA and SQIVND (reference sequence). This CDR3 has 16 residues. V was cut by 0 bases and J by 4 bases, with 13 bases left in between. In DNA form, the CDR3 reads TGTGCCAGTAGTATAGAAAACAGCTATAGGAATCAGCCCCAGCATTTT. It yields the protein CASSIENSYRNQPQHF.

The rearrangement uses TRBV9 and TRBJ2-1; weak D call: TRBD1 (6 bases). Trimming removed 1 base from V and 0 bases from J, with 23 bases in between. The CDR3 extends over 20 amino acids. The germline CDR1 and CDR2 sequences are SGDLS and YYNGEE. The CDR3 DNA reads as TGTGCCAGCAGCGTAAGTCTAGAGGTCGGACAGTCGAGCTCCTACAATGAGCAGTTCTTC. Its protein product is CASSVSLEVGQSSSYNEQFF.

V and J are TRBV2 and TRBJ1-2, with 8 nucleotides matching TRBD1. CDR3 length: 14 residues. Unmatched junction bases numbered 2, after V lost 4 bases and J lost 1 base. CDR1 is SNHLY and CDR2 is FYNNEI in the germline V gene. The CDR3, as DNA: TGTGCCAGCAGTGGGGACAGGATTAACTATGGCTACACCTTC. It is translated as CASSGDRINYGYTF. The whole variable domain, remainder taken from reference TRBV2 and TRBJ1-2, is EPEVTQTPSHQVTQMGQEVILRCVPISNHLYFYWYRQILGQKVEFLVSFYNNEISEKSEIFDDQFSVERPDGSNFTLKIRSTKLEDSAMYFCASSGDRINYGYTFGSGTRLTVV.

This chain links TRBV19 with TRBJ2-7; TRBD1 matches 7 bases. V lost 2 bases to trimming and J lost 4 bases; unmatched junction nucleotides: 5. The CDR3 is 14 residues long. The V gene's germline CDR1 is LNHDA and CDR2 SQIVND (reference sequence). The CDR3: CASSITGQEYEQYF. The DNA of the CDR3 is TGTGCCAGTAGTATAACTGGACAGGAATACGAGCAGTACTTC.

This clone is a singleton in its sample. The chain uses TRBV19 and TRBJ1-2; D remains ambiguous. The germline V gene encodes CDR1 LNHDA and CDR2 SQIVND (reference sequence). The CDR3 has 16 amino acids. The V gene lost 4 bases and the J gene lost 8 bases, with 23 bases spanning the gap. The CDR3 nucleotides read TGTGCCAGTAGTACCACCCTCAGTGGCGCCCGGGGAGGCTACACCTTC. It yields the protein CASSTTLSGARGGYTF.

This clone was seen more than once but under ten times. The chain uses TRBV5-3 and TRBJ2-7; a weak D match, TRBD1 (5 bases). TRBV5-3 is an ORF; its function is uncertain. CDR3 length equals 16 residues. Trimming removed 0 bases from V and 2 bases from J, with 15 bases in between. The CDR3 sequence is CARSLAVTELTYEQYF. The CDR3 bases are TGTGCCAGAAGCTTGGCCGTGACAGAATTGACCTACGAGCAGTACTTC.

V gene TRBV6-1 combines with J gene TRBJ2-7; D uncertain. Per the germline V gene, CDR1 is MNHNS and CDR2 is SASEGT. Trimming pared 5 bases from V and 3 bases from J, leaving 5 bases between. There are 11 residues in the CDR3. The CDR3 DNA follows: TGTGCCAGCAGTATGCGCTACGAGCAGTACTTC. Translated, it gives CASSMRYEQYF.

The CDR3 DNA follows: TGTGCCAGCAGCAGACTTGGGAGGGGGACAGGAAGCTACACCTTC. Translated: CASSRLGRGTGSYTF. The chain recombines TRBV6-5 with TRBJ1-2; 8 bases fit TRBD1. The CDR3 sequence is 15 residues long. Germline-derived CDR1 and CDR2 are MNHEY and SVGAGI. V gave up 6 bases and J gave up 9 bases; unmatched junction bases: 15.

This chain connects TRBV2 to TRBJ1-1; D is undetermined. Trimming left V 2 bases short and J 10 bases short, with 14 bases between. This CDR3 has 13 residues. The V gene's germline CDR1 is SNHLY and CDR2 FYNNEI. The CDR3 nucleotides read TGTGCCAGCAGTGAACGGAGGCTCGTCGTAGCTTTCTTT. As protein: CASSERRLVVAFF.